This is a list of T cell receptor beta chains from one sample in a study of blood T cell repertoires in COVID-19. Assay used: immunoSEQ multiplex PCR; TCRdb lists only in-frame clones, some missing. The repertoire holds about 370,000 clones, with more than 80% as singletons. Sample: peripheral blood. The receptors were sampled from a woman aged 30 to 39 with COVID-19, enrolled during active disease. Both conserved end residues are part of each CDR3. D genes are given only for firm matches. Part of the rows lack a size; the others show once, few, many or a class for expanded clones.

>TRBD2|TRBV6-2/TRBV6-3|few|TRBJ2-2
TGTGCCAGCAGTTACTCCCTAGCGGTCGGGGAGCTGTTTTTT
CASSYSLAVGELFF
>.|TRBV19|.|TRBJ2-3
TGTGCCAGTAGTGACCGGGACTCCCACACAGATACGCAGTATTTT
CASSDRDSHTDTQYF
>TRBD1|TRBV18|.|TRBJ2-2
TGTGCCAGCTCAACCCCGGACAGGGGGCAGAACACCGGGGAGCTGTTTTTT
CASSTPDRGQNTGELFF
>.|TRBV5-8|.|TRBJ1-1
TGTGCCAGCAGCTACTATGGAGCCATCAGGGGTGGCACTGAAGCTTTCTTT
CASSYYGAIRGGTEAFF
>.|TRBV3-1/TRBV3-2|.|TRBJ2-1
TGTGCCAGCAGCCAGAGCTACAATGAGCAGTTCTTC
CASSQSYNEQFF
>TRBD2|TRBV5-8|.|TRBJ2-3
TGTGCCAGCAGCTTGGTTCTAGCGGGAGCAGATACGCAGTATTTT
CASSLVLAGADTQYF
>TRBD2|TRBV7-6|.|TRBJ2-1
TGTGCCAGCAGCCTGATTATTGGGACTAGCGGGACCAATGAGCAGTTCTTC
CASSLIIGTSGTNEQFF
>TRBD2|TRBV4-1|.|TRBJ2-3
TGCGCCAGCAGCCAACCTAGACTAGCGGGGGGTTCTTCTAGCACAGATACGCAGTATTTT
CASSQPRLAGGSSSTDTQYF
>.|TRBV5-6|.|TRBJ1-4
TGTGCCAGCAGCTCAAGAGGGAAGGCTAATGAAAAACTGTTTTTT
CASSSRGKANEKLFF
>TRBD1|TRBV7-8|few|TRBJ1-2
TGTGCCAGCAGCCCCCCGGGACAGGATTATGGCTACACCTTC
CASSPPGQDYGYTF
>TRBD2|TRBV4-2|once|TRBJ2-3
TGTGCCAGCAGCCAAGCCACTAGCGGGGGGCTCACAGATACGCAGTATTTT
CASSQATSGGLTDTQYF
>.|TRBV6-4|.|TRBJ2-2
TGTGCCAGCAGTGACCCCAACAGCGGGGAGCTGTTTTTT
CASSDPNSGELFF
>.|TRBV7-2|.|TRBJ1-2
TGTGCCAGCAGCTTAACAGGACAGCGATCTAACTATGGCTACACCTTC
CASSLTGQRSNYGYTF
>.|TRBV2|.|TRBJ2-2
TGTGCCAGCAGATGGGAGAGTAGCACCGGGGAGCTGTTTTTT
CASRWESSTGELFF
>.|TRBV10-3|.|TRBJ1-1
TGTGCCATAGAAGCCTTGGGGAGGAACACTGAAGCTTTCTTT
CAIEALGRNTEAFF
>.|TRBV6-5|.|TRBJ1-2
TGTGCCAGCAGTTACTCGGTCAGGGTTGGAGGCTACACCTTC
CASSYSVRVGGYTF
>.|TRBV3-1/TRBV3-2|.|TRBJ1-4
TGTGCCAGCAGCCCGGACAGCTCAAAACTGTTTTTT
CASSPDSSKLFF
>TRBD1|TRBV27|.|TRBJ1-1
TGTGCCAGCAGTTTATTGAGACAGGGGTGGACTGAAGCTTTCTTT
CASSLLRQGWTEAFF
>TRBD1|TRBV6-6|.|TRBJ1-1
TGTGCCAGCATCTTCAGGGGGCTCGTGTCTGAAGCTTTCTTT
CASIFRGLVSEAFF
>TRBD1|TRBV13|.|TRBJ2-4
TGTGCCAGCAGCACCTCTACAGGGGCGAAAAACATTCAGTACTTC
CASSTSTGAKNIQYF
>TRBD1|TRBV9|once|TRBJ2-1
TGTGCCAGCAGCGTAGAACAGGGGTCCTACAATGAGCAGTTCTTC
CASSVEQGSYNEQFF
>.|TRBV3-1/TRBV3-2|.|TRBJ2-2
TGTGCCAGCAGCCAAGGGGGCCCCGGGGAGCTGTTTTTT
CASSQGGPGELFF
>.|TRBV19|.|TRBJ2-1
TGTGCCAGTAGTCCAAGGACTGGAACCTACAATGAGCAGTTCTTC
CASSPRTGTYNEQFF
>TRBD1|TRBV14|once|TRBJ2-7
TGTGCCAGCAGCTCGGGACAGGGCTACGAGCAGTACTTC
CASSSGQGYEQYF
>.|TRBV18|.|TRBJ2-7
TGTGCCAGCTCACCAGACGGGGGGCCTAGTTCCTACGAGCAGTACTTC
CASSPDGGPSSYEQYF
>TRBD1|TRBV19|once|TRBJ1-2
TGTGCCAGTAGTCCGCGATACCAGGGGGTCGGTGGCTACACCTTC
CASSPRYQGVGGYTF
>TRBD1|TRBV19|.|TRBJ1-2
TGTGCCAGTAGTCCTGGGACAGCAAACTATGGCTACACCTTC
CASSPGTANYGYTF
>TRBD1|TRBV11-2|.|TRBJ1-4
TGTGCCAGCAGCTCCCCGACAGGGAATGAAAAACTGTTTTTT
CASSSPTGNEKLFF